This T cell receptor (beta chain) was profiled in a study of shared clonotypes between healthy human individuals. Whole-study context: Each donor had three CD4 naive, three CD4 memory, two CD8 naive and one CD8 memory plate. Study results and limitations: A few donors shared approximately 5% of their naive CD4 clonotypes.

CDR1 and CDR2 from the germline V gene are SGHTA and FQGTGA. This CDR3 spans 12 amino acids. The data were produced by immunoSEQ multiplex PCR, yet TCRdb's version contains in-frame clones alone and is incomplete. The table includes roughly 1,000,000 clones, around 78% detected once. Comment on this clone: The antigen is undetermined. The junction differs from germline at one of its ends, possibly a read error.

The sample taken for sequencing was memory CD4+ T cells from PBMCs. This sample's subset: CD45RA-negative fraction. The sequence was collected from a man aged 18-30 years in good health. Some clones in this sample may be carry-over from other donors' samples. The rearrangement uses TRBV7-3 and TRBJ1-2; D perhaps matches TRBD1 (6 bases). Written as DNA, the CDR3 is TGTGCCAGCAGCATACAGGGTTACGGTCTGGCCTTC. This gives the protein CASSIQGYGLAF.